This is a list of T cell receptor beta chains from one sample in a study of T cells after yellow fever vaccination. A single record per CDR3 protein comes from TCRdb applying MiXCR to the 5' RACE reads. The table includes a few hundred thousand distinct CDR3 sequences, 3% to 4.5% detected once. This sample comprised PBMCs, obtained on the day of the yellow fever booster vaccination. Receptor source: a man younger than 35 who received the YFV17D yellow fever vaccine. Both conserved end residues are part of each CDR3. A D gene is named only where the DNA matches it firmly. The size field is filled for only some rows; it gives once, few, many or a size class.

CDR3aa,CDR3nt,v_gene,j_gene,d_gene,abundance
CASSKDRGWNQPQHF,TGTGCCAGTAGTAAAGACAGGGGATGGAATCAGCCCCAGCATTTT,TRBV19,TRBJ1-5,TRBD1,-
CASSGPGTVLGYTF,TGTGCCAGCAGTGGCCCGGGGACAGTCCTCGGCTACACCTTC,TRBV2,TRBJ1-2,TRBD1,many
CAWRGRGDWRTGELFF,TGTGCCTGGAGAGGACGGGGGGACTGGCGGACCGGGGAGCTGTTTTTT,TRBV30,TRBJ2-2,TRBD2,-
CAISPRGGGSYNEQFF,TGTGCCATCAGTCCTCGGGGTGGGGGCTCCTACAATGAGCAGTTCTTC,TRBV10-3,TRBJ2-1,-,-
CASSYSFLSRKTQYF,TGTGCCAGCAGTTACTCGTTTCTTTCTCGTAAGACCCAGTACTTC,TRBV6-5,TRBJ2-5,-,many
CATSPGPGTQYF,TGTGCCACCAGCCCAGGACCGGGTACGCAGTATTTT,TRBV2,TRBJ2-3,-,few
CASRIEGGTRTGELFF,TGTGCCAGCAGGATAGAGGGGGGAACCAGAACCGGGGAGCTGTTTTTT,TRBV7-2,TRBJ2-2,-,many
CASSLVSFHGETQYF,TGTGCCAGCAGCTTAGTTTCCTTTCACGGGGAGACCCAGTACTTC,TRBV7-8,TRBJ2-5,-,many
CASVSGPFTEAFF,TGTGCCAGTGTGTCAGGGCCATTCACTGAAGCTTTCTTT,TRBV2,TRBJ1-1,-,-
CASSPSPRQWSSYNEQFF,TGTGCCAGCAGCCCCTCACCTCGACAGTGGAGCTCCTACAATGAGCAGTTCTTC,TRBV13,TRBJ2-1,-,many
CASSSGIDYGYTF,TGTGCCAGCAGTTCGGGGATCGACTATGGCTACACCTTC,TRBV12-3/TRBV12-4,TRBJ1-2,-,few
CASSPMEGKNIQYF,TGTGCCAGCTCACCCATGGAGGGTAAAAACATTCAGTACTTC,TRBV18,TRBJ2-4,-,-
CASSQDTGTGAPYGYTF,TGCGCCAGCAGCCAAGATACCGGGACAGGAGCTCCCTATGGCTACACCTTC,TRBV4-1,TRBJ1-2,TRBD1,few
CASRLVRGGNNEQFF,TGTGCCAGCAGGCTCGTCCGCGGGGGAAACAATGAGCAGTTCTTC,TRBV7-9,TRBJ2-1,TRBD2,-
CASSLEGGFYGYTF,TGTGCCAGCAGCTTAGAGGGGGGTTTCTATGGCTACACCTTC,TRBV7-6,TRBJ1-2,-,many
CASSPTPLGTEAFF,TGTGCCAGCTCACCTACACCGTTGGGCACTGAAGCTTTCTTT,TRBV18,TRBJ1-1,-,many
CSPSKGSKETQYF,TGCAGTCCGTCGAAGGGCAGCAAAGAGACCCAGTACTTC,TRBV20-1,TRBJ2-5,-,-